This T cell receptor beta chain was identified in a study of shared clonotypes between healthy human individuals. Background on the study: The donor group consisted of a couple of women and a few men, aged 18 to 49.

Assay runs were performed at deep level. For unsorted PBMC, roughly 270 ng DNA per replicate equaled roughly 30,000 T cell genomes. Per the study methods: Sequence data from immunoSEQ were junction-only and lacked quality scores; consequently, filtering differed. Profiled with immunoSEQ multiplex PCR; TCRdb holds only in-frame clones, not every one. The D gene and trimming were derived from the DNA, and the V and J assignments and clone size from that table. The sample includes some 500,000 clones, 70% to 80% of them seen just once. Trimming cost V 2 bases and J 4 bases; bases outside gene matches: 7. Per germline, CDR1 SEHNR and CDR2 FQNEAQ (reference sequence). The CDR3 consists of 16 residues.

Sequencing was done on a sample of PBMCs. V is TRBV7-9 and J is TRBJ2-3, with TRBD2 identical over 9 bases. The receptor was derived from a woman in her thirties or forties in good health. Some clones in this sample may be carry-over from other donors' samples. CDR3 loop: CASSLLGLAGSDTQYF. DNA of the CDR3: TGTGCCAGCAGCTTATTAGGGCTAGCGGGATCAGATACGCAGTATTTT.